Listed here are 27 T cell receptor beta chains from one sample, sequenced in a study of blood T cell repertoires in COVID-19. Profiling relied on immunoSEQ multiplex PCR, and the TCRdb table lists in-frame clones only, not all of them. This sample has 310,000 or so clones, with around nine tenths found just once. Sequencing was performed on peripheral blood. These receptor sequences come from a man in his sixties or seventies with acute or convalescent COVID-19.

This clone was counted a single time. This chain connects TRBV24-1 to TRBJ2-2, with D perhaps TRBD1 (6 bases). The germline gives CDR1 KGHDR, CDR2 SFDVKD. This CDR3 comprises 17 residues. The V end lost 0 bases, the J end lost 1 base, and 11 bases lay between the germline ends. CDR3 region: CATSDLRVRGNTGELFF. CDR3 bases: TGTGCCACCAGTGATTTGCGGGTCAGGGGGAACACCGGGGAGCTGTTTTTT.

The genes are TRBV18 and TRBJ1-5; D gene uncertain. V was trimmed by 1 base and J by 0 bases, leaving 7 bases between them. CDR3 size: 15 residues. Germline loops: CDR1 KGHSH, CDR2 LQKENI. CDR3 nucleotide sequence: TGTGCCAGCTCACCACTGGCGGATAGCAATCAGCCCCAGCATTTT. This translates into CASSPLADSNQPQHF. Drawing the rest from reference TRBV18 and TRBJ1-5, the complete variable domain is NAGVMQNPRHLVRRRGQEARLRCSPMKGHSHVYWYRQLPEEGLKFMVYLQKENIIDESGMPKERFSAEFPKEGPSILRIQQVVRGDSAAYFCASSPLADSNQPQHFGDGTRLSIL.

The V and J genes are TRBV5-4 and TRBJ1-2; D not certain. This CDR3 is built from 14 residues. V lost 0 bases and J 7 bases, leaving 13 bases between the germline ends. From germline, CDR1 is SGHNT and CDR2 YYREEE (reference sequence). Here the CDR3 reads CASSLAQFNVGYTF. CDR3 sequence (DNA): TGTGCCAGCAGCTTGGCACAGTTTAACGTTGGCTACACCTTC.

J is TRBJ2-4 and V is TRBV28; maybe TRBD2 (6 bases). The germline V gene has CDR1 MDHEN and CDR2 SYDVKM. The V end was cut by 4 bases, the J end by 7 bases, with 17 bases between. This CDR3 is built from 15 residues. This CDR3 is CASSSYELAGNIQYF. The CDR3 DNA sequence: TGTGCCAGCAGTTCCTACGAACTAGCTGGGAACATTCAGTACTTC.

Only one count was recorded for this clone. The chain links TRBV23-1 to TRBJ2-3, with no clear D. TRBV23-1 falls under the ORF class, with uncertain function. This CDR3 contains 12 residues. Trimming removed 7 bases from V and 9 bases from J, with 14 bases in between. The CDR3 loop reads CASIPLLLTQYF. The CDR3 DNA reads TGCGCCAGCATCCCCCTCTTACTCACGCAGTATTTT.

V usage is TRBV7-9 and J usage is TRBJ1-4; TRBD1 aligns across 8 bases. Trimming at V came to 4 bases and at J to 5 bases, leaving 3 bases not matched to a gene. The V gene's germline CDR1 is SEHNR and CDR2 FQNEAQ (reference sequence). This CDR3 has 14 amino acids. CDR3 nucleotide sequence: TGTGCCAGCAGCTCGGGACAGGTCAATGAAAAACTGTTTTTT. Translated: CASSSGQVNEKLFF.

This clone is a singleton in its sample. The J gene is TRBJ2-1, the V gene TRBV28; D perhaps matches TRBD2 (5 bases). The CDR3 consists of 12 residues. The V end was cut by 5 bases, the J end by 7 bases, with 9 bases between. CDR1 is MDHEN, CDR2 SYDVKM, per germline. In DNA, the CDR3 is TGTGCCAGCAGTCCAACTAGGAATGAGCAGTTCTTC. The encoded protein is CASSPTRNEQFF.

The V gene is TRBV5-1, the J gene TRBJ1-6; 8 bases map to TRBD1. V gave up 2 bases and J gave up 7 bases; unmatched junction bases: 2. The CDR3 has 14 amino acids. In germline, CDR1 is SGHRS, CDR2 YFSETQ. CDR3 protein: CASSFDRGNSPLHF. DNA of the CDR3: TGCGCCAGCAGCTTCGACAGGGGAAATTCACCCCTCCACTTT.

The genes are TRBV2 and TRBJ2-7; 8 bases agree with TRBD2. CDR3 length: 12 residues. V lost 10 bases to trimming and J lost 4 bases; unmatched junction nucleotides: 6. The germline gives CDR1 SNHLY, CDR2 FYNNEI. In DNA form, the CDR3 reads TGTGCCAACGGGGGGGGGCGGTACGAGCAGTACTTC. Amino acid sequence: CANGGGRYEQYF.

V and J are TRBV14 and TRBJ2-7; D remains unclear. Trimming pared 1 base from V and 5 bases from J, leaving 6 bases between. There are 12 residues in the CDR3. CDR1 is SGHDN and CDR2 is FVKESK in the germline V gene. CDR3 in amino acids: CASSQGTDEQYF. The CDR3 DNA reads TGTGCCAGCAGCCAAGGTACGGACGAGCAGTACTTC. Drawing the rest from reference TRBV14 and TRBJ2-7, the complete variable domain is EAGVTQFPSHSVIEKGQTVTLRCDPISGHDNLYWYRRVMGKEIKFLLHFVKESKQDESGMPNNRFLAERTGGTYSTLKVQPAELEDSGVYFCASSQGTDEQYFGPGTRLTVT.

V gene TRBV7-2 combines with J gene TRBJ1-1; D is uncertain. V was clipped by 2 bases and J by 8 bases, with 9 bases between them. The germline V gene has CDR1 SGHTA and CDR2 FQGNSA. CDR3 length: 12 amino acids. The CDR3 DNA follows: TGTGCCAGCAGCTTACTCCCAGTCGAAGCTTTCTTT. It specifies CASSLLPVEAFF.

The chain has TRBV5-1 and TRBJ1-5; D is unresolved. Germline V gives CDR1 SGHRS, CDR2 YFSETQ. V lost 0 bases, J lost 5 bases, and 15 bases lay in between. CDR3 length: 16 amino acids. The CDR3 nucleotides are TGCGCCAGCAGCTTGGGCGGCGGCACCGCCGATCAGCCCCAGCATTTT. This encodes CASSLGGGTADQPQHF.

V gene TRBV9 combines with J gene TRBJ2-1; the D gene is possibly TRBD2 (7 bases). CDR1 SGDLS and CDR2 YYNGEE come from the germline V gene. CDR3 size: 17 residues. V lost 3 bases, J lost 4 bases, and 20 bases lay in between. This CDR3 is CASSGGGRGRIYNEQFF. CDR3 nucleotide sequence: TGTGCCAGCAGCGGGGGGGGCCGCGGGAGAATTTACAATGAGCAGTTCTTC.

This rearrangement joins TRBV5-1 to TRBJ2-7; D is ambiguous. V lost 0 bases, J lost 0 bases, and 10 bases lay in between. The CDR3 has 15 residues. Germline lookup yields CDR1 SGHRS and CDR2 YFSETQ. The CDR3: CASSLDSSSSYEQYF. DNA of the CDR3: TGCGCCAGCAGCTTGGACAGTTCCTCCTCCTACGAGCAGTACTTC.

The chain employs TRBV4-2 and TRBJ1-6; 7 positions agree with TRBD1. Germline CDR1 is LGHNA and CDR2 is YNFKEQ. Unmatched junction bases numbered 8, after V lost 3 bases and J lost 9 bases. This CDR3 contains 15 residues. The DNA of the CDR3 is TGTGCCAGCAGCCACCCGACAGGGCCGAGTTCACCCCTCCACTTT. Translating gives CASSHPTGPSSPLHF.

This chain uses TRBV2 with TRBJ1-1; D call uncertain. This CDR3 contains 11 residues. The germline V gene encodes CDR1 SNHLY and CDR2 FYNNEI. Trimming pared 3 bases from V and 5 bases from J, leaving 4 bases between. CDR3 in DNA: TGTGCCAGCAGTGATCAGACTGAAGCTTTCTTT. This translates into CASSDQTEAFF.

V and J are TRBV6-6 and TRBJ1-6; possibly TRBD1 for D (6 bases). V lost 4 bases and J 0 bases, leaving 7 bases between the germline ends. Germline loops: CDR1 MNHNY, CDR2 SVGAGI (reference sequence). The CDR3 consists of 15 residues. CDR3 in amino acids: CASSWGLSYNSPLHF. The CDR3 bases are TGTGCCAGCAGTTGGGGGCTCTCCTATAATTCACCCCTCCACTTT.

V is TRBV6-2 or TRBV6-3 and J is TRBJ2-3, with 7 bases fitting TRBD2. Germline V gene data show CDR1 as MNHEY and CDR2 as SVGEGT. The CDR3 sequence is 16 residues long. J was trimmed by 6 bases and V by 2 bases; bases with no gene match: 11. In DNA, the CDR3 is TGTGCCAGCAGTTACAGAGGCGGGAGCGACGCGGATACGCAGTATTTT. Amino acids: CASSYRGGSDADTQYF.

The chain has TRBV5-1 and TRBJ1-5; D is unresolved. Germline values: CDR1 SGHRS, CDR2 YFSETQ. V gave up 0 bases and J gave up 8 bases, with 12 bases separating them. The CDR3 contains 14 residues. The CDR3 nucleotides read TGCGCCAGCAGCTTGGACGGGGTAGGAAAGCCCCAGCATTTT. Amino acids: CASSLDGVGKPQHF.

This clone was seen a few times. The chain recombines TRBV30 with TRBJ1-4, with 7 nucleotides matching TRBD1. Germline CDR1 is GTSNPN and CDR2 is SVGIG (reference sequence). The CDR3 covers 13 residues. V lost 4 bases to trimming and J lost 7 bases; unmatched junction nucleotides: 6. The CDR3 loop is CAWKGAGLEKLFF. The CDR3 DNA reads TGTGCCTGGAAGGGGGCAGGACTTGAAAAACTGTTTTTT.

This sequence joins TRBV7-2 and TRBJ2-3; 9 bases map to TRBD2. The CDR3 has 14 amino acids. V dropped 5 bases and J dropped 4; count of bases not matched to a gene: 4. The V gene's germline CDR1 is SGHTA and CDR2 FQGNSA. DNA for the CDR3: TGTGCCAGCAGCAGTAGCGGGGGTCCAGATACGCAGTATTTT. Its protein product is CASSSSGGPDTQYF. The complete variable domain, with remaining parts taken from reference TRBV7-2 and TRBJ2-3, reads GAGVSQSPSNKVTEKGKDVELRCDPISGHTALYWYRQSLGQGLEFLIYFQGNSAPDKSGLPSDRFSAERTGGSVSTLTIQRTQQEDSAVYLCASSSSGGPDTQYFGPGTRLTVL.

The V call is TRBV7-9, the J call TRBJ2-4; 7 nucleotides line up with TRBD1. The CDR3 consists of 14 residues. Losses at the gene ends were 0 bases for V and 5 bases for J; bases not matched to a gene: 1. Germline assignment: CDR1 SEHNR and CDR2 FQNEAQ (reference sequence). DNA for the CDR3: TGTGCCAGCAGCTTAGCAGGGGGCGAAAACATTCAGTACTTC. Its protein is CASSLAGGENIQYF.

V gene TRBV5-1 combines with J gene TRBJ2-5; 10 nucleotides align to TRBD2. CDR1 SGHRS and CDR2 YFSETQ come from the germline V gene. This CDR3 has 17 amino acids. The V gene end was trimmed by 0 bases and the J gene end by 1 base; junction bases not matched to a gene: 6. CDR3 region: CASSLGLAGEGQETQYF. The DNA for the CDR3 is TGCGCCAGCAGCTTGGGTCTAGCGGGAGAGGGCCAAGAGACCCAGTACTTC.

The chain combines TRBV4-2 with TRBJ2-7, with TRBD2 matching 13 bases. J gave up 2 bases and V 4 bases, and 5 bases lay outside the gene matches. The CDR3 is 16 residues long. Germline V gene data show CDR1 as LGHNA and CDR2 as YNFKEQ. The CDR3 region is CASSLGTSGVPYEQYF. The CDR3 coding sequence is TGTGCCAGCAGCCTCGGGACTAGCGGGGTTCCCTACGAGCAGTACTTC.

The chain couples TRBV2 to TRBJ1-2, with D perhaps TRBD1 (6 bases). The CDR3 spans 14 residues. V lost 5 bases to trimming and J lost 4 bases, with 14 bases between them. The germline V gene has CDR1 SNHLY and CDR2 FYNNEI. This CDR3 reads CASSIMTGSYGYTF. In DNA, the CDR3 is TGTGCCAGCAGTATTATGACAGGTTCCTATGGCTACACCTTC.

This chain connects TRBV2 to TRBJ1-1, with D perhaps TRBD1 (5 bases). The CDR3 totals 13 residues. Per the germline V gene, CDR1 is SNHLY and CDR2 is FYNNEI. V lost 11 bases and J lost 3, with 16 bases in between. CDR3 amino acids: CAGGVEPYTEAFF. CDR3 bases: TGTGCCGGGGGGGTAGAGCCCTACACTGAAGCTTTCTTT.

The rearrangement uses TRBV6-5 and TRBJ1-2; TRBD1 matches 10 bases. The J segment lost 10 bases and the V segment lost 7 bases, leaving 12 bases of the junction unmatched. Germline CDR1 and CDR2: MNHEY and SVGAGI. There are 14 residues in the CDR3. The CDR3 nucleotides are TGTGCCAGCAAACACCCGGGACAGGGGATTGACTACACCTTC. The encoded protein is CASKHPGQGIDYTF.